This T cell receptor (beta chain) was retrieved from a study of vaccination effects on CD4 cells after COVID-19. Before any sequencing was done, the ViraFEST assay used viral peptide pools to expand antigen-specific CD4+ T cells. With more than 9 days of culture completed, CD4+ T cells were isolated. This person caught SARS-CoV-2 sometime from March to December 2020, and PCR testing confirmed the infection. In regard to this clone: Its antigen is undetermined.

V lost 4 bases, J lost 5 bases, and 18 bases lay in between. Germline V gene lookup returns CDR1 SGHAT and CDR2 FQNNGV. The CDR3 sequence is 16 residues long. TCRdb's table, derived via immunoSEQ multiplex PCR, lists solely in-frame clones and lacks some. The sample shows approximately 70,000 clones, over 60% of them seen only once. The chain carries TRBV11-2 and TRBJ2-4; D may be TRBD1 (7 bases). Sequences were derived from CD4+ T cells from PBMCs cultured with HIV peptides, sampled before COVID-19 vaccination. Subset specified: HIV-1 Nef peptide pool negative control/reference culture. The TCR sequence derives from a human donor who had a prior SARS-CoV-2 infection. The CDR3 DNA sequence: TGTGCCAGCAGCTCTAATCGAGGGGGGACAGAAAACATTCAGTACTTC. It yields the protein CASSSNRGGTENIQYF.